Following are 2 T cell receptor beta chains from one sample sequenced in a study of blood T cell repertoires in COVID-19. TCRdb's table, derived via immunoSEQ multiplex PCR, lists solely in-frame clones and lacks some. Found here are hundreds of thousands of clones, 85% of them singletons; the top ten hold roughly 4.6%. Sequencing used peripheral blood. These receptors all stem from a man between 50 and 59 years old with active or convalescent COVID-19.

This clone came up a few times. The rearrangement links TRBV10-2 to TRBJ1-1; perhaps TRBD1 as D (5 bases). The germline CDR1 and CDR2 sequences are WSHSY and SAAADI. V lost 5 bases and J 2 bases, leaving 12 bases between the germline ends. The CDR3 spans 14 residues. The CDR3 bases are TGCGCCAGCAGTCCTCAGGGATCCAACACTGAAGCTTTCTTT. This sequence encodes CASSPQGSNTEAFF.

The CDR3 nucleotides read TGTGCCAGCAGCCAATCCGGCGGGGTCCCCTACAATGAGCAGTTCTTC. Protein product: CASSQSGGVPYNEQFF. The chain uses TRBV16 and TRBJ2-1, with D possibly being TRBD2 (6 bases). Germline V gene sequence: CDR1 KGHSY, CDR2 FQNENV. The CDR3 spans 16 residues. V dropped 0 bases and J dropped 2 bases, with 11 bases sitting between them.